The 16 T cell receptor beta chains reported below all come from one sample, sequenced in a study of T-cell memory formation after mild COVID-19. TCRdb re-called the 5' RACE reads through MiXCR, storing one row per CDR3 protein. In the table there are roughly 250,000 distinct CDR3 sequences, around 15% of which are singletons. Sequencing input: PBMCs or a T cell subset sorted from them (not recorded which). The source is a man aged 18-30 years who had mild COVID-19 (a few samples of this study predate the infection). Cell type and time point are not known.

J is TRBJ1-5 and V is TRBV5-6; weak D call: TRBD1 (5 bases). CDR1 is SGHDT and CDR2 is YYEEEE in the germline V gene. This CDR3 is built from 15 residues. V was clipped by 0 bases and J by 3 bases, with 10 bases between them. The CDR3 coding sequence is TGTGCCAGCAGCTTGGCAGGGCTTCTCAATCAGCCCCAGCATTTT. Protein sequence: CASSLAGLLNQPQHF.

Only a few counts were recorded for this clonotype. This rearrangement joins TRBV20-1 to TRBJ2-7; a weak D match, TRBD1 (6 bases). This CDR3 is 13 amino acids long. CDR1 is DFQATT and CDR2 is SNEGSKA in the germline V gene (reference sequence). Trimming removed 2 bases from V and 2 bases from J, with 10 bases in between. CDR3 amino acids: CSARRQATYEQYV. The DNA for the CDR3 is TGCAGTGCTAGAAGACAGGCGACCTACGAGCAGTACGTC.

This clonotype was observed at least ten times. The V gene is TRBV12-3 or TRBV12-4, the J gene TRBJ2-6; D is uncertain. V lost 3 bases and J lost 2, with 2 bases in between. The CDR3 extends over 13 amino acids. The CDR3 region is CASSFPGANVLTF. The CDR3 DNA reads as TGTGCCAGCAGTTTTCCTGGGGCCAACGTCCTGACTTTC.

The table lists this clonotype with many counts. The chain employs TRBV29-1 and TRBJ1-3; maybe TRBD1 (5 bases). The germline gives CDR1 SQVTM, CDR2 ANQGSEA. This CDR3 has 14 residues. The ends were cut back, 4 bases at V and 4 bases at J, with 14 bases in the middle. In nucleotides, the CDR3 is TGCAGCGTTGCAGACCCAGGGCAAGGAAACACCATATATTTT. It specifies CSVADPGQGNTIYF.

The chain uses TRBV6-2 or TRBV6-3 and TRBJ1-3; a weak D match, TRBD1 (6 bases). Per the germline V gene, CDR1 is MNHEY and CDR2 is SVGEGT. The CDR3 runs to 15 residues. Trimming pared 6 bases from V and 0 bases from J, leaving 12 bases between. The CDR3 loop is CASSRDRNSGNTIYF. The CDR3 region has the DNA TGTGCCAGCAGCCGTGACAGGAACTCTGGAAACACCATATATTTT.

This clonotype was picked up a small number of times. The chain recombines TRBV13 with TRBJ2-1, with D possibly TRBD2 on 7 matching bases. Between the trimmed V and J ends, which lost 6 bases and 4 bases, there was a span of 16 bases. Germline V gene sequence: CDR1 PRHDT, CDR2 FYEKMQ (reference sequence). CDR3 length: 15 amino acids. CDR3 in DNA: TGTGCCAGCAGGGACCGGGCGGGGGCATACAATGAGCAGTTCTTC. Encoded protein: CASRDRAGAYNEQFF.

V gene TRBV21-1 combines with J gene TRBJ2-1; no check of the table's D call, TRBD2, against the DNA was made. TRBV21-1 is noted as a pseudogene. The CDR3 contains 16 residues. CDR3 DNA sequence: TGTGCCAGCAGCCCATTAGCGGGGGGGCCCTACAATGAGCAGTTATTC. This codes for CASSPLAGGPYNEQLF.

The chain couples TRBV28 to TRBJ2-7; 8 nucleotides agree with TRBD1. This CDR3 has 14 residues. Germline trimming cut 4 bases from V and 9 bases from J; bases unmatched to any gene: 11. Germline V gene lookup returns CDR1 MDHEN and CDR2 SYDVKM. CDR3 sequence: CASSSGTGAQGQYV. CDR3 nucleotide sequence: TGTGCCAGCAGTTCCGGGACAGGCGCTCAAGGGCAGTACGTC.

The chain uses TRBV2 and TRBJ1-1, with a tentative D call TRBD1 (5 bases). The CDR3 is made up of 12 amino acids. Germline assignment: CDR1 SNHLY and CDR2 FYNNEI. The germline V and J ends were trimmed by 6 bases and 4 bases, with 9 bases remaining between them. In DNA form, the CDR3 reads TGTGCCAGCAGCAGGGTGAGCACTGAAGCTTTCTTT. Its translation is CASSRVSTEAFF.

This clonotype came up a few times. V gene TRBV4-1 combines with J gene TRBJ2-7, with D possibly being TRBD1 (5 bases). This CDR3 contains 11 residues. V was cut by 4 bases and J by 5 bases, with 6 bases left in between. CDR1 and CDR2 from the germline V gene are MGHRA and YSYEKL. CDR3: CASSRGHEQYF. The CDR3 DNA follows: TGCGCCAGCAGCCGGGGCCACGAGCAGTACTTC.

The V call is TRBV5-5, the J call TRBJ2-1; 12 positions match TRBD1. The germline V gene has CDR1 SGHKS and CDR2 YYEKEE (reference sequence). CDR3 length: 15 amino acids. V lost 4 bases and J lost 7; bases outside the gene matches: 6. The CDR3 loop is CASSTGTGGGNEQFF. CDR3 in DNA: TGTGCCAGCAGCACCGGGACAGGGGGCGGGAATGAGCAGTTCTTC. Full variable domain (rest looked up from reference TRBV5-5 and TRBJ2-1): DAGVTQSPTHLIKTRGQQVTLRCSPISGHKSVSWYQQVLGQGPQFIFQYYEKEERGRGNFPDRFSARQFPNYSSELNVNALLLGDSALYLCASSTGTGGGNEQFFGPGTRLTVL.

This clonotype was picked up a small number of times. The chain joins TRBV4-2 to TRBJ2-2; possibly TRBD2 for D (5 bases). V was clipped by 3 bases and J by 4 bases, with 12 bases between them. Germline loops: CDR1 LGHNA, CDR2 YNFKEQ. CDR3 size: 15 residues. CDR3 amino acids: CASSQEGLATGELFF. The CDR3 DNA follows: TGTGCCAGCAGCCAGGAAGGACTCGCCACCGGGGAGCTGTTTTTT.

The chain recombines TRBV11-2 with TRBJ2-2, with 11 bases that match TRBD2. V shed 4 bases, J shed 6 bases, and the junction held 7 bases outside the gene matches. The CDR3 loop spans 16 amino acids. Germline CDR1 reads SGHAT; CDR2 reads FQNNGV. In DNA, the CDR3 is TGTGCCAGCAGCTCCAGGGGGACTAGCGGTGCCGGGGAGCTGTTTTTT. Translated: CASSSRGTSGAGELFF.

The rearrangement uses TRBV12-3 or TRBV12-4 and TRBJ1-1; no clear D gene. Between the trimmed V and J ends, which lost 7 bases and 0 bases, there was a span of 9 bases. CDR3 length: 13 residues. The DNA for the CDR3 is TGTGCCAGCATGATACAGATGAACACTGAAGCTTTCTTT. Translating it yields CASMIQMNTEAFF.

Only a few counts were recorded for this clonotype. The V call is TRBV29-1, the J call TRBJ1-6; D perhaps matches TRBD1 (5 bases). Per germline, CDR1 SQVTM and CDR2 ANQGSEA. Deletions cut 4 bases from V and 7 bases from J, with 5 bases between. The CDR3 is 11 amino acids. CDR3 residues: CSVGDNSPLHF. DNA for the CDR3: TGCAGCGTTGGGGACAATTCACCCCTCCACTTT.

This clonotype was detected a few times. This chain connects TRBV5-1 to TRBJ1-5; 8 bases map to TRBD1. This CDR3 is 14 amino acids long. Germline values: CDR1 SGHRS, CDR2 YFSETQ. The ends lost 4 bases at V and 6 bases at J; junction bases unmatched: 6. In DNA, the CDR3 is TGCGCCAGCAGCCCGGACAGGGCGGGTCAGCCCCAGCATTTT. Protein product: CASSPDRAGQPQHF.